The 24 T cell receptor beta chains in this list originate from one sample, sequenced in a study of a mutant IDH1 vaccine in newly diagnosed glioma. Indicated time point: week 11, during vaccination. Vaccination used 300 ug of mutant IDH1 20-mer peptide per dose, with topical imiquimod. Their cognate antigens are unknown. TCRdb's copy holds only in-frame clones and misses some; the assay was immunoSEQ multiplex PCR. The table shows about 36,000 clones, with 80% occurring only once. The sample was peripheral blood mononuclear cells (PBMCs), taken from a glioma patient whose treatment included an IDH1 peptide vaccine. These TCRs come from a woman in her thirties with glioma. Some clones in this sample may be carry-over from other donors' samples.

The V call is TRBV2, the J call TRBJ1-4, with 7 positions matching TRBD1. CDR3 length: 14 residues. Germline values: CDR1 SNHLY, CDR2 FYNNEI. After removal of 5 bases from V and 7 bases from J, the junction contained 7 bases not matched to a gene. For the CDR3, the DNA is TGTGCCAGCAGTTCAGGGGGGGAGAGTGAAAAACTGTTTTTT. Translation: CASSSGGESEKLFF.

This chain connects TRBV27 to TRBJ2-4, with no clear D. Germline lookup yields CDR1 MNHEY and CDR2 SMNVEV (reference sequence). This CDR3 is built from 13 residues. Between the trimmed V and J ends, which lost 1 base and 9 bases, there was a span of 10 bases. CDR3 coding DNA: TGTGCCAGCAGTTTATTTCCTCCGGGCATTCAGTACTTC. Translated: CASSLFPPGIQYF.

V is TRBV18 and J is TRBJ2-7; D could derive from TRBD1 or TRBD2 (6 bases each). Trimming left V 2 bases short and J 3 bases short, with 11 bases between. Per germline, CDR1 KGHSH and CDR2 LQKENI. The CDR3 extends over 14 amino acids. The CDR3 is CASSPAGHLYEQYF. The CDR3 DNA sequence: TGTGCCAGCTCACCAGCGGGACACCTCTACGAGCAGTACTTC.

The chain employs TRBV30 and TRBJ2-7; D is perhaps TRBD2 (5 bases). Germline lookup yields CDR1 GTSNPN and CDR2 SVGIG (reference sequence). The V and J ends lost 0 bases and 2 bases respectively, with 8 bases between them. CDR3 size: 13 residues. CDR3 in amino acids: CAWSVLGTYEQYF. DNA of the CDR3: TGTGCCTGGAGTGTACTAGGGACCTACGAGCAGTACTTC.

The J gene is TRBJ2-3, the V gene TRBV6-9; 9 bases fit TRBD2. The germline V gene has CDR1 MNHGY and CDR2 SVAAGI. J gave up 4 bases and V 5 bases, and 7 bases lay outside the gene matches. The CDR3 covers 15 residues. The CDR3 here is CASSLAGPRADTQYF. In DNA form, the CDR3 reads TGTGCCAGCAGTCTAGCGGGACCTAGGGCAGATACGCAGTATTTT.

The V call is TRBV30, the J call TRBJ1-5; D not resolved. Germline loops: CDR1 GTSNPN, CDR2 SVGIG (reference sequence). V gave up 0 bases and J gave up 7 bases, with 13 bases separating them. The CDR3 sequence is 14 residues long. The CDR3 loop reads CAWSVPPSAQPQHF. For the CDR3, the DNA is TGTGCCTGGAGTGTACCGCCGTCAGCACAGCCCCAGCATTTT.

V gene TRBV13 combines with J gene TRBJ1-2; tentative D call: TRBD1 (5 bases). This CDR3 has 17 amino acids. Germline values: CDR1 PRHDT, CDR2 FYEKMQ (reference sequence). V was clipped by 5 bases and J by 7 bases, with 26 bases between them. The CDR3 sequence is CASSTFCRGPKRSGYTF. The CDR3 DNA reads as TGTGCCAGCAGCACATTCTGTCGGGGCCCCAAAAGGTCTGGCTACACCTTC.

This clone came up a few times. J is TRBJ2-7 and V is TRBV5-1, with TRBD2 identical over 12 bases. The CDR3 contains 13 residues. Germline V gene data show CDR1 as SGHRS and CDR2 as YFSETQ. V lost 4 bases and J lost 9; bases outside the gene matches: 5. CDR3 DNA sequence: TGCGCCAGCAGCATTGGACTAGCGGGACGGCAGTACTTC. Translated: CASSIGLAGRQYF.

This clone turned up a few times. The J gene is TRBJ2-3, the V gene TRBV25-1, with D possibly TRBD2 on 6 matching bases. This CDR3 has 13 residues. Trimming took 11 bases from V and 5 from J, leaving 17 bases between them. Germline lookup yields CDR1 MGHDK and CDR2 SYGVNS. The CDR3 loop is CAAPGVWKDTQYF. CDR3 DNA sequence: TGTGCCGCCCCGGGGGTCTGGAAAGATACGCAGTATTTT. Combining the CDR3 with reference TRBV25-1 and TRBJ2-3 gives the whole variable domain EADIYQTPRYLVIGTGKKITLECSQTMGHDKMYWYQQDPGMELHLIHYSYGVNSTEKGDLSSESTVSRIRTEHFPLTLESARPSHTSQYLCAAPGVWKDTQYFGPGTRLTVL.

CDR3 region: CASSSHLVTGGNDGYTF. The CDR3 region has the DNA TGTGCCAGCAGCTCGCACCTCGTGACAGGGGGGAACGATGGCTACACCTTC. The V and J genes are TRBV11-2 and TRBJ1-2; 9 positions match TRBD1. Germline V lookup: CDR1 SGHAT, CDR2 FQNNGV. V gave up 4 bases and J gave up 6 bases; unmatched junction bases: 15. This CDR3 is built from 17 residues.

The chain joins TRBV18 to TRBJ2-7, with 7 positions matching TRBD2. This CDR3 has 13 residues. The germline CDR1 and CDR2 sequences are KGHSH and LQKENI. The junction had 3 bases not matched to a gene; V was cut back by 2 bases and J by 5 bases. The CDR3 DNA sequence: TGTGCCAGCTCACCAGGAGGGAGGGACGAGCAGTACTTC. This translates into CASSPGGRDEQYF.

This rearrangement joins TRBV6-1 to TRBJ1-5, with a weak D call TRBD1 (6 bases). The germline CDR1 and CDR2 sequences are MNHNS and SASEGT. The V gene lost 1 base and the J gene lost 7 bases, with 14 bases spanning the gap. There are 15 residues in the CDR3. The CDR3 sequence: CASSEGGAAGQPQHF. The CDR3 DNA is TGTGCCAGCAGTGAAGGGGGGGCAGCAGGCCAGCCCCAGCATTTT.

This chain links TRBV10-1 with TRBJ2-2, with D perhaps TRBD2 (5 bases). Trimming shortened V by 11 bases and J by 0 bases, and 10 bases separated the two germline ends. From germline, CDR1 is WNHNN and CDR2 SYGVQD (reference sequence). The CDR3 extends over 13 amino acids. CDR3 in amino acids: CASEDANTGELFF. The CDR3 DNA is TGCGCCTCGGAGGACGCGAACACCGGGGAGCTGTTTTTT.

This CDR3 reads CASSLTGSPYEQYF. DNA for the CDR3: TGTGCCAGCAGCTTGACCGGCAGTCCCTACGAGCAGTACTTC. The rearrangement joins TRBV5-6 to TRBJ2-7; D is ambiguous. The CDR3 is 14 residues long. Trimming cost V 1 base and J 2 bases, with 10 bases left between them. In germline, CDR1 is SGHDT, CDR2 YYEEEE. Full variable domain (remainder filled in from reference TRBV5-6 and TRBJ2-7): DAGVTQSPTHLIKTRGQQVTLRCSPKSGHDTVSWYQQALGQGPQFIFQYYEEEERQRGNFPDRFSGHQFPNYSSELNVNALLLGDSALYLCASSLTGSPYEQYFGPGTRLTVT.

The chain is built from TRBV19 and TRBJ2-1; TRBD2 agrees at 11 bases. This CDR3 is built from 15 residues. J lost 4 bases, V lost 6 bases, and 5 bases had no gene match. Germline V lookup: CDR1 LNHDA, CDR2 SQIVND (reference sequence). The CDR3 DNA reads as TGTGCCAGTAGGAAGACTAGCGGGGCATACAATGAGCAGTTCTTC. Its translation is CASRKTSGAYNEQFF.

The CDR3 DNA is TGTGCCAGCAAGCGCCCAGCCACCTACAATGAGCAGTTCTTC. Its translation is CASKRPATYNEQFF. J is TRBJ2-1 and V is TRBV11-2; D gene unclear. The CDR3 has 14 amino acids. Germline lookup yields CDR1 SGHAT and CDR2 FQNNGV. With 7 bases removed from V and 2 bases from J, the gap between germline ends came to 12 bases.

This clone has just one count. CDR3 DNA: TGTGCCAGCAGTTACGCCAGGGTCAATGAAAAACTGTTTTTT. It specifies CASSYARVNEKLFF. The chain links TRBV27 to TRBJ1-4, with D possibly being TRBD1 (5 bases). Per the germline V gene, CDR1 is MNHEY and CDR2 is SMNVEV (reference sequence). CDR3 length: 14 amino acids. Trimming stripped 4 bases from V and 5 bases from J, with 11 bases between.

The rearrangement joins TRBV28 to TRBJ1-2; D call uncertain. V was clipped by 10 bases and J by 4 bases, with 16 bases between them. Germline values: CDR1 MDHEN, CDR2 SYDVKM. This CDR3 contains 13 residues. The CDR3 is CATVDPVAYGYTF. As DNA, the CDR3 is TGTGCCACCGTTGACCCAGTGGCCTATGGCTACACCTTC.

The chain links TRBV2 to TRBJ2-7, with D uncertain. V dropped 3 bases and J dropped 0 bases, with 12 bases sitting between them. Germline CDR1 and CDR2: SNHLY and FYNNEI. There are 15 residues in the CDR3. Here the CDR3 DNA reads TGTGCCAGCAGTGATAGTGGGGAAATCTCCTACGAGCAGTACTTC. Residues: CASSDSGEISYEQYF.

J is TRBJ2-2 and V is TRBV18; TRBD1 might be the D (5 bases). Trimming shortened V by 4 bases and J by 5 bases, and 14 bases separated the two germline ends. Germline V gives CDR1 KGHSH, CDR2 LQKENI. The CDR3 covers 15 residues. CDR3 sequence reads: CASSREQVVTGELFF. CDR3 nucleotide sequence: TGTGCCAGCTCACGGGAACAGGTTGTAACCGGGGAGCTGTTTTTT.

The V call is TRBV5-8, the J call TRBJ2-1, with unresolved D. Germline CDR1 and CDR2: SGHTS and YDEGEE. The germline V and J ends were trimmed by 0 bases and 5 bases, with 12 bases remaining between them. The CDR3 loop spans 15 amino acids. CDR3 amino acids: CASSLAVSANNEQFF. CDR3 nucleotides: TGTGCCAGCAGCTTGGCGGTCTCAGCAAACAATGAGCAGTTCTTC.

Of note for this clone: Other DNA sequences within the sample encode an identical CDR3. The chain combines TRBV28 with TRBJ2-7; the D call may be TRBD1 or TRBD2 (5 bases each). V was pared by 3 bases and J by 6 bases, with 9 bases between. Germline CDR1 reads MDHEN; CDR2 reads SYDVKM. The CDR3 is 12 amino acids. Written as DNA, the CDR3 is TGTGCCAGCAGTTTGCAGGGACCCGAGCAGTACTTC. Translating it yields CASSLQGPEQYF.

CDR3: CASSPDLAGGYNEQFF. The DNA for the CDR3 is TGTGCCAGCAGCCCGGATCTGGCGGGAGGCTACAATGAGCAGTTCTTC. The chain couples TRBV5-4 to TRBJ2-1; 8 bases agree with TRBD2. J was trimmed by 3 bases and V by 4 bases; bases with no gene match: 9. Germline V CDR1 and CDR2: SGHNT, YYREEE (reference sequence). The CDR3 runs to 16 residues.

A single count supports this clone. V usage is TRBV7-9 and J usage is TRBJ2-3; the match to TRBD2 covers 8 bases. V lost 5 bases to trimming and J lost 4 bases; unmatched junction nucleotides: 8. Germline V gene lookup returns CDR1 SEHNR and CDR2 FQNEAQ (reference sequence). The CDR3 is 15 residues long. The CDR3 bases are TGTGCCAGCAGCCATGAGCGGGAGTGGGCAGATACGCAGTATTTT. Amino acid sequence: CASSHEREWADTQYF.